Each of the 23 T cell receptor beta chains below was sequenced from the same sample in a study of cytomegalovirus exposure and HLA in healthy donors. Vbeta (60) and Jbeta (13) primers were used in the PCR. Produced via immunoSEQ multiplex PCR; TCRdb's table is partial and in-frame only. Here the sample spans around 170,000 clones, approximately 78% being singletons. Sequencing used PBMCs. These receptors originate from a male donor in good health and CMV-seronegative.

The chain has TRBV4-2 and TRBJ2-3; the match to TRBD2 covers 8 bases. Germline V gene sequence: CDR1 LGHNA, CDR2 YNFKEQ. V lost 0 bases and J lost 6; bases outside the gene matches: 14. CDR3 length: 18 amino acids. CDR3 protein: CASSQDPLGSGSSDTQYF. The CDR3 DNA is TGTGCCAGCAGCCAAGATCCCCTTGGAAGCGGGAGTTCGGATACGCAGTATTTT.

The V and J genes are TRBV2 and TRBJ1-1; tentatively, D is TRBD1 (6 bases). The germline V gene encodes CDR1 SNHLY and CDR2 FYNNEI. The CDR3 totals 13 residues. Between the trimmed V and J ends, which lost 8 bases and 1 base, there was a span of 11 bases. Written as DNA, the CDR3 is TGTGCCAGCCTCAGGGGTGGGAACACTGAAGCTTTCTTT. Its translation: CASLRGGNTEAFF.

The CDR3 is CASGLVLRGAHSGNTIYF. CDR3 DNA sequence: TGTGCTAGTGGTTTGGTACTGCGCGGGGCCCACTCTGGAAACACCATATATTTT. J is TRBJ1-3 and V is TRBV12-5; possible D gene TRBD1, 5 bases. The V end lost 0 bases, the J end lost 0 bases, and 15 bases lay between the germline ends. Germline CDR1 is LGHNT and CDR2 is FRNRAP. This CDR3 is 18 amino acids long. The whole variable domain, filled in from reference TRBV12-5 and TRBJ1-3, reads DARVTQTPRHKVTEMGQEVTMRCQPILGHNTVFWYRQTMMQGLELLAYFRNRAPLDDSGMPKDRFSAEMPDATLATLKIQPSEPRDSAVYFCASGLVLRGAHSGNTIYFGEGSWLTVV.

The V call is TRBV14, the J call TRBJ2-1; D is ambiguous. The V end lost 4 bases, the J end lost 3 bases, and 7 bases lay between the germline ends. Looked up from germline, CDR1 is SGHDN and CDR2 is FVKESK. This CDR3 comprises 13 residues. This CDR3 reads CASSLRFYNEQFF. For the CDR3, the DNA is TGTGCCAGCAGCCTCAGATTCTACAATGAGCAGTTCTTC.

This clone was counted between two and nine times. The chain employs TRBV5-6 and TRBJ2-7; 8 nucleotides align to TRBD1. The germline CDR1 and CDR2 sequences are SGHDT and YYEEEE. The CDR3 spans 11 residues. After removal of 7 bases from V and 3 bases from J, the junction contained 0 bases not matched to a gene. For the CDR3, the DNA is TGTGCCAGCGGGACAGGCTACGAGCAGTACTTC. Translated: CASGTGYEQYF.

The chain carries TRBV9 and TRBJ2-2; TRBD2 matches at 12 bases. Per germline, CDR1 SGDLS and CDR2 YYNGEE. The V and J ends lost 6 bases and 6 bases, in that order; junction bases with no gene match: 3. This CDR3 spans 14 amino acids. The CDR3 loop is CASTWTSGAGELFF. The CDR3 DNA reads TGTGCCAGCACCTGGACTAGCGGGGCCGGGGAGCTGTTTTTT.

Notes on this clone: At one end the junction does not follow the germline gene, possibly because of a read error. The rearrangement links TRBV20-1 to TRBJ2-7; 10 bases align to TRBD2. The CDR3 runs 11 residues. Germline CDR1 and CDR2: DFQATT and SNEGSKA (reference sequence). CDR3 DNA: TGCAGTGCAGCACAAGGACTAGCGGTCTTTTTC. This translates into CSAAQGLAVFF.

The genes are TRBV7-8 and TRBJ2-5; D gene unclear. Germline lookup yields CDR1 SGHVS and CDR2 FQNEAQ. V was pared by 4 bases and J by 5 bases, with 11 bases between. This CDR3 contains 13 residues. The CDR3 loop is CASSYRFGETQYF. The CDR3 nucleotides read TGTGCCAGCAGCTACCGGTTCGGGGAGACCCAGTACTTC.

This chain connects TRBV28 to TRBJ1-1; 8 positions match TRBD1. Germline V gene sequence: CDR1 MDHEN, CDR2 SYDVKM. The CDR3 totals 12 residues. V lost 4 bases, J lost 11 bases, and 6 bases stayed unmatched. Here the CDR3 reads CASSSTGAGAFF. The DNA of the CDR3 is TGTGCCAGCAGTTCGACAGGGGCTGGGGCTTTCTTT.

CDR3 sequence reads: CASSARSIGGRDTIYF. The CDR3 DNA reads TGTGCCAGCAGCGCCCGATCCATTGGGGGCAGGGACACCATATATTTT. The V and J genes are TRBV11-2 and TRBJ1-3; D is perhaps TRBD1 (6 bases). Germline values: CDR1 SGHAT, CDR2 FQNNGV. The CDR3 is 16 residues long. Between the trimmed V and J ends, which lost 5 bases and 8 bases, there was a span of 22 bases.

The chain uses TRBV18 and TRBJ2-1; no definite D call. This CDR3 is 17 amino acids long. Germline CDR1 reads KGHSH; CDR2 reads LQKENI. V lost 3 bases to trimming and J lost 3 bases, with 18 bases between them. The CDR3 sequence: CASSPGSSFASYNEQFF. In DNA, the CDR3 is TGTGCCAGCTCACCGGGTTCGAGTTTCGCTAGCTACAATGAGCAGTTCTTC.

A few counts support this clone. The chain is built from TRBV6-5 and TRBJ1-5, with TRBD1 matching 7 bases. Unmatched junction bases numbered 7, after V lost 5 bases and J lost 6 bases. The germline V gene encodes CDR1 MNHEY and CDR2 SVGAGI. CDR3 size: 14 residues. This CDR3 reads CASSKTGAVQPQHF. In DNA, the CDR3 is TGTGCCAGCAGTAAAACAGGGGCGGTTCAGCCCCAGCATTTT.

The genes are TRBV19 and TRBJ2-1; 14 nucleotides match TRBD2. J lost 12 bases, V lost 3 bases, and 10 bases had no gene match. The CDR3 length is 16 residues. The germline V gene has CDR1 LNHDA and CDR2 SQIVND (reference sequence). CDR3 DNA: TGTGCCAGTAGTATGAATAGGGGACTAGCGGGGGCCCCGCAGTTCTTC. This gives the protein CASSMNRGLAGAPQFF.

The CDR3 DNA reads TGTGCCAGCAGTATAGGACTAGCGAATGAGCAGTTCTTC. This codes for CASSIGLANEQFF. The chain employs TRBV2 and TRBJ2-1; TRBD2 aligns across 9 bases. In germline, CDR1 is SNHLY, CDR2 FYNNEI. The CDR3 has 13 amino acids. V shed 5 bases, J shed 7 bases, and the junction held 3 bases outside the gene matches.

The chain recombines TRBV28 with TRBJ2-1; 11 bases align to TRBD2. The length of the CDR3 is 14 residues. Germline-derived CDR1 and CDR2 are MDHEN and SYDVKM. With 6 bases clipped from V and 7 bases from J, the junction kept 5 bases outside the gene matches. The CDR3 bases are TGTGCCAGCAGACCGGGACTAGCGGAAAATGAGCAGTTCTTC. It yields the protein CASRPGLAENEQFF.

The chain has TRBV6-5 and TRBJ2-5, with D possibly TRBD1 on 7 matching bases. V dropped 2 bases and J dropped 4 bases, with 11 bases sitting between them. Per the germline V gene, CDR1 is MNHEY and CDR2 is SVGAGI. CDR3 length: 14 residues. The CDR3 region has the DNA TGTGCCAGCAGTTACGCGGAGGGGGCAGAGACCCAGTACTTC. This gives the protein CASSYAEGAETQYF.

CDR3: CASSVRQGSYEQYF. CDR3 DNA: TGTGCCAGCAGCGTACGTCAGGGGTCCTACGAGCAGTACTTC. The chain links TRBV9 to TRBJ2-7; D is possibly TRBD1 (6 bases). Trimming left V 1 base short and J 1 base short, with 9 bases between. The CDR3 covers 14 residues. Per germline, CDR1 SGDLS and CDR2 YYNGEE.

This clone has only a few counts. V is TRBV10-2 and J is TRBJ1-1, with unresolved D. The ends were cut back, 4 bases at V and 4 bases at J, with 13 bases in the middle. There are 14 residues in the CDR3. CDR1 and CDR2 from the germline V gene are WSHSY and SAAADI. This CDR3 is CASSATSWSTEAFF. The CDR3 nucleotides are TGCGCCAGCAGTGCCACGTCCTGGAGCACTGAAGCTTTCTTT.

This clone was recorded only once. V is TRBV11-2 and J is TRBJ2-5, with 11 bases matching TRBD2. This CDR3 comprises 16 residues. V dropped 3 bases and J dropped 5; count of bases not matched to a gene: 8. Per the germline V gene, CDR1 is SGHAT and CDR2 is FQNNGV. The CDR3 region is CASSLGSGGVRETQYF. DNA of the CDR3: TGTGCCAGCAGCTTGGGTAGCGGGGGGGTAAGGGAGACCCAGTACTTC.

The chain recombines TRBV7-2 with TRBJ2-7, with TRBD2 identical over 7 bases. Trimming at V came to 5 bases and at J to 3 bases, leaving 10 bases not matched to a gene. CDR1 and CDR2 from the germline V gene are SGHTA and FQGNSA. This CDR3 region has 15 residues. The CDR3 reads CASSPSGTGGYEQYF. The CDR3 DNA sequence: TGTGCCAGCAGCCCGTCCGGGACGGGGGGCTACGAGCAGTACTTC.

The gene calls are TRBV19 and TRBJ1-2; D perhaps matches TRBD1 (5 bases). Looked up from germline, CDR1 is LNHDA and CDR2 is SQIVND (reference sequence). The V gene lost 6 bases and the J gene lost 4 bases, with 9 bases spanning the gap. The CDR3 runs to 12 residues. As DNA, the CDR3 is TGTGCCAGTAGGGACACGAGCTATGGCTACACCTTC. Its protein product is CASRDTSYGYTF. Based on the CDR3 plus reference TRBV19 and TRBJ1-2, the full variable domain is DGGITQSPKYLFRKEGQNVTLSCEQNLNHDAMYWYRQDPGQGLRLIYYSQIVNDFQKGDIAEGYSVSREKKESFPLTVTSAQKNPTAFYLCASRDTSYGYTFGSGTRLTVV.

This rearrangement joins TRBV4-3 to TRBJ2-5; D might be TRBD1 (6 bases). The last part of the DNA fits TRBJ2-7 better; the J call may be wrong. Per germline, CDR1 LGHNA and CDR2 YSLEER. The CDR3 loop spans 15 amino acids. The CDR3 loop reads CASSRGLGRSYEQYF. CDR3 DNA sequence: TGCGCCAGCAGCCGGGGGCTAGGGCGTTCCTACGAGCAGTACTTC.

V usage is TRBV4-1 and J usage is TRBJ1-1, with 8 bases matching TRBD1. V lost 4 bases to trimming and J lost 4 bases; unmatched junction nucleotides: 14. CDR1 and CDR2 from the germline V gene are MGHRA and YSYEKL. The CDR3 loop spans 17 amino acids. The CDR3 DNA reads TGCGCCAGCAGCCTAGAATTGATGGACAGGGTTGCCACTGAAGCTTTCTTT. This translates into CASSLELMDRVATEAFF.